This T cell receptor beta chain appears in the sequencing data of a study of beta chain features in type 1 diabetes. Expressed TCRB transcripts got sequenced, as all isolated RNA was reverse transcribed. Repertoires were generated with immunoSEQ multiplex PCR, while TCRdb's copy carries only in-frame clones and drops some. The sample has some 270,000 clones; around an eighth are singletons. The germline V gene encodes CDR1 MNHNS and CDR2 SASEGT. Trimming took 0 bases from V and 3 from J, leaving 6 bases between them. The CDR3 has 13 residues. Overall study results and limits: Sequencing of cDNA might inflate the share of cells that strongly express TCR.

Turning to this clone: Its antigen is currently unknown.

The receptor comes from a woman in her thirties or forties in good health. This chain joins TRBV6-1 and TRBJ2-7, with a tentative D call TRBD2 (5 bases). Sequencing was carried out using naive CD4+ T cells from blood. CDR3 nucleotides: TGTGCCAGCAGTGAAGCAGGGAGCTACGAGCAGTACTTC. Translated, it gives CASSEAGSYEQYF.